The 2 T cell receptor beta chains below come from one sample, sequenced in a study of PD-1 blockade in classical Hodgkin lymphoma. Data came from immunoSEQ multiplex PCR; TCRdb stores just in-frame clones and leaves some out. The sample has about 21,000 clones; 87% are singletons. Time point of the sample: newly diagnosed, previously untreated cHL patient sample. Isolation of CD8+ T cells from thawed PBMCs used magnetic negative selection. The specimen sequenced was CD8+ T cells from blood. These receptors came from a human donor with classical Hodgkin lymphoma.

The chain uses TRBV7-9 and TRBJ2-2; a weak D match, TRBD1 (6 bases). The CDR3 totals 14 residues. Trimming stripped 2 bases from V and 6 bases from J, with 10 bases between. The germline CDR1 and CDR2 sequences are SEHNR and FQNEAQ (reference sequence). DNA of the CDR3: TGTGCCAGCAGCTTATTAGGGGGTGCCGGGGAGCTGTTTTTT. Translating it yields CASSLLGGAGELFF.

This chain connects TRBV5-5 to TRBJ2-2, with 11 bases identical to TRBD2. After removal of 3 bases from V and 6 bases from J, the junction contained 7 bases not matched to a gene. The length of the CDR3 is 16 residues. CDR1 and CDR2 (germline): SGHKS, YYEKEE (reference sequence). The CDR3 DNA sequence: TGTGCCAGCAGCTCACTAGCGGGAGAAGGCGCCGGGGAGCTGTTTTTT. Translating gives CASSSLAGEGAGELFF.